Listed below are T cell receptor beta chains from one sample, sequenced in a study of blood T cell repertoires in COVID-19. The assay was immunoSEQ multiplex PCR, and TCRdb's table has in-frame clones only and misses some. Among approximately 150,000 clones, just over 85% were seen once, and the ten largest hold around 8.2%. The sample comprised peripheral blood. The receptors come from a woman between 55 and 75 years old with acute or convalescent COVID-19. Each CDR3 is given with its conserved first and last residue. D genes are given only for firm matches. Size is omitted from some rows. Given values are once, few, many or a class for expanded clones.

v_gene	abundance	d_gene	j_gene	CDR3nt	CDR3aa
TRBV7-7	-	-	TRBJ2-1	TGTGCTAGCAGCTTGGGCCCCCACTTATCCTACAATGAGCAGTTCTTC	CASSLGPHLSYNEQFF
TRBV10-1	-	-	TRBJ1-6	TGCGCCAGCTCACAGGGCTATAATTCACCCCTCCACTTT	CASSQGYNSPLHF
TRBV5-1	many	TRBD1	TRBJ2-7	TGCGCCAGCAGCTGGACCACGGGACAGGGTAGGGCCGAGCAGTACTTC	CASSWTTGQGRAEQYF
TRBV5-1	-	TRBD1	TRBJ2-7	TGCGCCAGCAGCCGGACAGGTCACGAGCAGTACTTC	CASSRTGHEQYF
TRBV30	-	-	TRBJ2-1	TGTGTTCTGGTACGCCAGAGGGATGAGCAGTTCTTC	CVLVRQRDEQFF
TRBV5-1	-	TRBD1	TRBJ1-2	TGCGCCAGCAGCTTCGACAGGGGGCAGAACTATGGCTACACCTTC	CASSFDRGQNYGYTF
TRBV19	-	-	TRBJ1-3	TGTGCCAGTAGTTTCAGTTACTCTGGAAACACCATATATTTT	CASSFSYSGNTIYF
TRBV27	-	TRBD1	TRBJ2-7	TGTGCCAGCAGTTTCGCGGTGACAGGGCACGAGCAGTACTTC	CASSFAVTGHEQYF
TRBV2	once	-	TRBJ1-1	TGTGCCAGCAGTGATAGCAGCGAAGCTTTCTTT	CASSDSSEAFF
TRBV19	-	-	TRBJ2-7	TGTGCCAGTAGTATCTCGACTCCCAGGGGAAGTAAGTACGAGCAGTACTTC	CASSISTPRGSKYEQYF
TRBV18	-	-	TRBJ2-5	TGTGCCAGCTCACCACCATGGCAGGGAGGAAAGACCCAGTACTTC	CASSPPWQGGKTQYF
TRBV6-6	-	TRBD1	TRBJ2-2	TGTGCCAGCAGTCCGCTCGACAGGGGGGCCGGGGAGCTGTTTTTT	CASSPLDRGAGELFF
TRBV2	-	-	TRBJ2-7	TGTGCCAGCAGGCCGGGACTGACCTACGAGCAGTACTTC	CASRPGLTYEQYF
TRBV6-1	-	TRBD2	TRBJ2-1	TGTGCCAGCAGTGACTTCTCCGTTAGCGGGGCCTACTACAATGAGCAGTTCTTC	CASSDFSVSGAYYNEQFF
TRBV28	-	TRBD2	TRBJ2-3	TGTGCCAGCAGTTTAACGGGGGGGCTCGTCACAGATACGCAGTATTTT	CASSLTGGLVTDTQYF
TRBV6-5	-	TRBD1	TRBJ1-5	TGTGCCAGCTCGACAGGGAGGAATCAGCCCCAGCATTTT	CASSTGRNQPQHF
TRBV6-2/TRBV6-3	once	TRBD1	TRBJ2-1	TGTGCCAGCAGCCACACGCCCCGGACAGGGTACGCCTCCTACAATGAGCAGTTCTTC	CASSHTPRTGYASYNEQFF
TRBV5-4	-	-	TRBJ1-2	TGTGCCAGCAGCTTATTAGGGACATGGGGCTACACCTTC	CASSLLGTWGYTF
TRBV19	-	TRBD2	TRBJ2-2	TGTGCCAGCATAGCTACCGGTGGGGCTAGCGGGGAGAACACCGGGGAGCTGTTTTTT	CASIATGGASGENTGELFF
TRBV3-1/TRBV3-2	-	-	TRBJ2-7	TGTGCCAGCAGCCATTATCCAGGGTACTCCTACGAGCAGTACTTC	CASSHYPGYSYEQYF
TRBV7-8	-	TRBD1	TRBJ2-7	TGTGCCAGCAGTATTAGGGTGGGACAGACCTACGAGCAGTACTTC	CASSIRVGQTYEQYF
TRBV5-4	-	TRBD1	TRBJ1-3	TGTGCCAGCAGCTGGGGGGACAGGGTCACTGGAAACACCATATATTTT	CASSWGDRVTGNTIYF
TRBV5-1	-	TRBD1	TRBJ2-5	TGCGCCAGCAGCTTAGGGGGCCTTGACGAGACCCAGTACTTC	CASSLGGLDETQYF
TRBV19	once	-	TRBJ2-3	TGTGCCAGTAGTCTCCTGGCCCCAGATACGCAGTATTTT	CASSLLAPDTQYF
TRBV28	-	TRBD1	TRBJ1-5	TGTGCCAGCAGTCCGCACAGGGGGCAGGGCAATCAGCCCCAGCATTTT	CASSPHRGQGNQPQHF
TRBV9	-	-	TRBJ1-6	TGTGCCAGCACCCTAGGAGGGCAGGTCAATTCACCCCTCCACTTT	CASTLGGQVNSPLHF
TRBV24-1	few	-	TRBJ2-7	TGTGCCACCAGTACCCCCCCCGCAGGGCGGGAGCAGTACTTC	CATSTPPAGREQYF
TRBV11-3	-	TRBD1	TRBJ1-2	TGTGCCAGCAGCCCCGAGGGCCGACAGGGAATTTATGGCTACACCTTC	CASSPEGRQGIYGYTF
TRBV4-1	once	-	TRBJ1-1	TGCGCCAGCAGCCAGGACTCTACCCACGCCCTCACTGAAGCTTTCTTT	CASSQDSTHALTEAFF
TRBV5-4	few	-	TRBJ1-5	TGTGCCAGCAGCTTGGGCGGCGGGGGGGATGGCAATCAGCCCCAGCATTTT	CASSLGGGGDGNQPQHF
TRBV7-6	-	TRBD1	TRBJ1-3	TGTGCCAGCAGTTTGAAGGGGGCGGTCGGAAACACCATATATTTT	CASSLKGAVGNTIYF
TRBV23-1	-	-	TRBJ1-2	TGCGCCAGCAGTCTCCAGGGATCGTGGGGCTACACCTTC	CASSLQGSWGYTF
TRBV6-5	once	-	TRBJ1-2	TGTGCCAGCAGTTACGGCCGGGGATCATTCGGCTACACCTTC	CASSYGRGSFGYTF
TRBV18	-	-	TRBJ2-2	TGTGCCAGCTCACCATTCAGGGATCGGGTCGGGGAGCTGTTTTTT	CASSPFRDRVGELFF
TRBV7-3	-	TRBD2	TRBJ2-3	TGTGCCAGCAGCTTAGGTCTAGCGGCCACAGATACGCAGTATTTT	CASSLGLAATDTQYF
TRBV6-5	-	-	TRBJ2-7	TGTGCCAGTAAGAGGGTAGATACCACCTACGAGCAGTACTTC	CASKRVDTTYEQYF
TRBV7-6	-	TRBD2	TRBJ2-5	TGTGCCAGCAGCGTTACCGATCGGGGGGGCCGGGAGACCCAGTACTTC	CASSVTDRGGRETQYF
TRBV21-1	-	-	TRBJ2-4	TGTGCCAGCAGCAAAGTGGTTCTAGGCGGGAGGGCGAGGGAGTTAGCCAAAAACATTCAGTACTTC	CASSKVVLGGRARELAKNIQYF
TRBV25-1	-	-	TRBJ2-5	TGTGCCAGCAGTGAATGGGGGGGGCTAGCTGACCAAGAGACCCAGTACTTC	CASSEWGGLADQETQYF
TRBV12-1	-	-	TRBJ1-5	TGTGCCAGCAGCATACGGGGACAGCGCAATCAGCCCCAGCATTTT	CASSIRGQRNQPQHF
TRBV15	-	TRBD1	TRBJ1-4	TGTGCCACCAGCCCGCGGACAGGGGAGAAAAAACTGTTTTTT	CATSPRTGEKKLFF
TRBV19	-	TRBD1	TRBJ1-4	TGTGCCAGTGTATCAGGGGGCTACGGAAAACTGTTTTTT	CASVSGGYGKLFF
TRBV11-3	-	TRBD2	TRBJ2-3	TGTGCCAGCAGCTTAGGTCCAGTAGCGGGTCGGGCCACAGATACGCAGTATTTT	CASSLGPVAGRATDTQYF
TRBV10-3	-	TRBD2	TRBJ2-1	TGTGCCATCAGTGGACTAGCGGATGAGCAGTTCTTC	CAISGLADEQFF
TRBV28	-	-	TRBJ2-7	TGTGCCAGCAGTTCTTGGACAGCCCACGAGCAGTACTTC	CASSSWTAHEQYF
TRBV19	-	TRBD2	TRBJ2-2	TGTGCCACCCAGCGGGGGGGCACCGGGGAGCTGTTTTTT	CATQRGGTGELFF
TRBV11-2	-	-	TRBJ2-7	TGTGCCAGCAGCCGCTTCTCTAGGAGGCAGTACTTC	CASSRFSRRQYF
TRBV11-3	-	TRBD1	TRBJ2-3	TGTGCCAGCAGCTCCCGGACAGGGGGTACAGATACGCAGTATTTT	CASSSRTGGTDTQYF
TRBV3-1/TRBV3-2	-	-	TRBJ2-2	TGTGCCAGCAGCCCCCCGAACAGGGTCGAATCCGGGGAGCTGTTTTTT	CASSPPNRVESGELFF
TRBV5-1	-	-	TRBJ1-6	TGCGCCAGCAGCTTGGATACAGGGTCATGGACCCTCCACTTT	CASSLDTGSWTLHF